The 5 T cell receptor beta chains given below trace back to one sample, sequenced in a study of cytomegalovirus exposure and HLA in healthy donors. 60 Vbeta and 13 Jbeta primers were used in PCR. TCRdb's copy holds only in-frame clones and misses some; the assay was immunoSEQ multiplex PCR. This table has 130,000 to 150,000 clones, around two thirds appearing once. The sequenced sample was PBMCs. These receptors all come from a woman between 18 and 29 years old in good health and CMV-seronegative.

J is TRBJ2-7 and V is TRBV18; TRBD2 might be the D (6 bases). CDR1 and CDR2 from the germline V gene are KGHSH and LQKENI. V dropped 1 base and J dropped 4 bases, with 11 bases sitting between them. There are 14 residues in the CDR3. DNA for the CDR3: TGTGCCAGCTCACCACGGGAGGAAGATTACGAGCAGTACTTC. As protein: CASSPREEDYEQYF.

This clone appeared a few times. The gene calls are TRBV15 and TRBJ1-2, with 8 bases lining up with TRBD1. CDR1 is LNHNV, CDR2 YYDKDF, per germline (reference sequence). V lost 1 base to trimming and J lost 6 bases; unmatched junction nucleotides: 10. This CDR3 comprises 16 residues. The CDR3: CATSRGVDRGKDGYTF. The CDR3 bases are TGTGCCACCAGCAGAGGGGTAGACAGGGGAAAGGATGGCTACACCTTC.

This chain connects TRBV18 to TRBJ2-2; TRBD1 matches 11 bases. CDR3 size: 15 residues. V lost 4 bases, J lost 7 bases, and 5 bases stayed unmatched. Germline values: CDR1 KGHSH, CDR2 LQKENI. CDR3 amino acids: CASSHGQGAGGELFF. Here the CDR3 DNA reads TGTGCCAGCTCACACGGACAGGGGGCTGGCGGGGAGCTGTTTTTT. Using reference TRBV18 and TRBJ2-2 for the parts outside the CDR3, the full variable domain is NAGVMQNPRHLVRRRGQEARLRCSPMKGHSHVYWYRQLPEEGLKFMVYLQKENIIDESGMPKERFSAEFPKEGPSILRIQQVVRGDSAAYFCASSHGQGAGGELFFGEGSRLTVL.

The V gene is TRBV13, the J gene TRBJ1-3; D may be TRBD1 (6 bases). Germline assignment: CDR1 PRHDT and CDR2 FYEKMQ (reference sequence). Trimming removed 5 bases at V and 3 bases at J, with 11 bases between. The CDR3 has 14 amino acids. CDR3 loop: CASSLSGVGNTIYF. The CDR3 DNA sequence: TGTGCCAGCAGCCTTTCAGGGGTTGGAAACACCATATATTTT. Complete variable domain (other parts from reference TRBV13 and TRBJ1-3): AAGVIQSPRHLIKEKRETATLKCYPIPRHDTVYWYQQGPGQDPQFLISFYEKMQSDKGSIPDRFSAQQFSDYHSELNMSSLELGDSALYFCASSLSGVGNTIYFGEGSWLTVV.

In this sample, this clone turned up once. The rearrangement joins TRBV9 to TRBJ1-5; weak D call: TRBD1 (6 bases). The CDR3 covers 16 residues. Trimming pared 4 bases from V and 0 bases from J, leaving 14 bases between. Germline V gives CDR1 SGDLS, CDR2 YYNGEE. CDR3 residues: CASSSGGPTSNQPQHF. The CDR3 bases are TGTGCCAGCAGCTCGGGGGGCCCAACTAGCAATCAGCCCCAGCATTTT.